This record covers a single T cell receptor (beta chain). CDR3 size: 14 residues. Unmatched junction bases numbered 6, after V lost 2 bases and J lost 5 bases. Germline loops: CDR1 SGHRS, CDR2 YFSETQ. The authors' processing: Estimates of nucleated cell counts were drawn from the amplification of reference gene primers. Clones were read by immunoSEQ multiplex PCR, and TCRdb kept only the in-frame ones, dropping some. Clonal size and the V and J genes are those of that table, whereas D and trimming came from the DNA. Of approximately 270,000 clones listed, approximately 83% are singletons. Clinical history as reported by participants underpinned cohort assignment. The sample originates from a study of blood T cell repertoires in COVID-19.

The specimen was PBMCs or T cells enriched from blood (not recorded which). The sequence was collected from a woman aged 45-65 years who had recovered from COVID-19. The gene calls are TRBV5-1 and TRBJ2-7, with TRBD2 identical over 8 bases. CDR3 residues: CASSFLTGGDEQYF. DNA of the CDR3: TGCGCCAGCAGCTTCCTAACGGGAGGGGACGAGCAGTACTTC.